This TCR beta chain was recovered during a study of T cell repertoires in cytomegalovirus infection. Germline values: CDR1 MNHNS, CDR2 SASEGT. The CDR3 consists of 14 residues. TCRdb itself ran the reads through MiXCR, one entry per CDR3 protein. The sample yields under 850,000 distinct CDR3 sequences, 35% to 45% seen once. A note on this clonotype: At one boundary the junction diverges from the germline segment, which might be a read error.

The sequence was obtained from a human donor in good health (CMV status not recorded). Some clones in this sample may be carry-over from other donors' samples. This chain joins TRBV6-1 and TRBJ1-1; D is unclear. Sequenced sample: PBMCs. CDR3 protein: CANSVWGVDTEAFF. CDR3 bases: TGTGCCAACAGTGTCTGGGGAGTGGACACTGAAGCTTTCTTT.